A single sample gave rise to the 14 T cell receptor beta chains below, sequenced in a study of T-cell reconstitution after alpha-beta-depleted transplantation in children. Unique molecular identifiers were built into the TCRbeta library. Via MiXCR, TCRdb re-called the PCR reads, giving one row per CDR3 protein. The sample lists some 100,000 distinct CDR3 sequences, more than 20% occurring once. This material consisted of PBMCs, taken before TCRalphabeta/CD19-depleted stem cell transplant. These TCRs come from a boy between 2 and 10 years old with acute lymphoblastic leukemia, due to receive a stem cell transplant.

V usage is TRBV11-2 and J usage is TRBJ2-7, with TRBD2 matching 10 bases. The ends lost 7 bases at V and 2 bases at J; junction bases unmatched: 11. Germline CDR1 SGHAT, CDR2 FQNNGV. This CDR3 has 16 residues. CDR3 in DNA: TGTGCCAGCACCCCCGTTTCTAGCGGGAGCACCTACGAGCAGTACTTC. Amino acids: CASTPVSSGSTYEQYF.

In its sample, this clonotype was seen many times. The V gene is TRBV6-5, the J gene TRBJ2-7; a possible D gene is TRBD2 (5 bases). Trimming took off 3 bases at V and 2 bases at J, with 11 bases between the two ends. This CDR3 comprises 14 residues. Per the germline V gene, CDR1 is MNHEY and CDR2 is SVGAGI. CDR3 in amino acids: CASSYERRAYEQYF. In nucleotides, the CDR3 is TGTGCCAGCAGTTATGAGCGGAGAGCCTACGAGCAGTACTTC.

In this sample, this clonotype turned up many times. This CDR3 reads CASSGGTGDEQYF. The DNA of the CDR3 is TGTGCCAGCAGCGGCGGGACAGGGGACGAGCAGTACTTC. The chain employs TRBV9 and TRBJ2-7; 10 bases line up with TRBD1. Germline assignment: CDR1 SGDLS and CDR2 YYNGEE. The trim removed 3 bases at V and 5 bases at J, leaving 2 bases unmatched. There are 13 residues in the CDR3.

This clonotype was recorded a few times. The chain combines TRBV6-4 with TRBJ2-3; D not resolved. CDR3 length: 14 residues. Germline CDR1 MRHNA, CDR2 SNTAGT. Trimming stripped 2 bases from V and 3 bases from J, with 9 bases between. CDR3 residues: CASSDRVGTDTQYF. As DNA, the CDR3 is TGTGCCAGCAGTGACAGGGTGGGAACAGATACGCAGTATTTT.

V and J are TRBV28 and TRBJ1-4; D gene uncertain. The CDR3 is 12 residues long. Germline V lookup: CDR1 MDHEN, CDR2 SYDVKM. Trimming left V 6 bases short and J 2 bases short, with 4 bases between. The CDR3 is CASRRTNEKLFF. The CDR3 DNA reads as TGTGCCAGCAGGAGGACTAATGAAAAACTGTTTTTT.

The chain carries TRBV6-1 and TRBJ2-7; D is uncertain. Germline V CDR1 and CDR2: MNHNS, SASEGT. The CDR3 is made up of 11 amino acids. Between the trimmed V and J ends, which lost 1 base and 7 bases, there was a span of 5 bases. CDR3: CASSEVGEQYF. As DNA, the CDR3 is TGTGCCAGCAGTGAAGTCGGAGAGCAGTACTTC.

This chain connects TRBV29-1 to TRBJ1-1, with D uncertain. The length of the CDR3 is 14 residues. The germline V gene encodes CDR1 SQVTM and CDR2 ANQGSEA. Deletions cut 2 bases from V and 0 bases from J, with 10 bases between. The CDR3 bases are TGCAGCGTTGAACGGAGATTACTGAACACTGAAGCTTTCTTT. It codes for CSVERRLLNTEAFF.

This clonotype was counted only a few times. The chain is built from TRBV20-1 and TRBJ2-1; D is perhaps TRBD1 (6 bases). The CDR3 runs 13 residues. From germline, CDR1 is DFQATT and CDR2 SNEGSKA (reference sequence). The V and J ends lost 2 bases and 6 bases respectively, with 11 bases between them. The DNA for the CDR3 is TGCAGTGCTAGACTAGACAGGACCAATGAGCAGTTCTTC. This translates into CSARLDRTNEQFF.

This clonotype was found a few times. The chain joins TRBV5-1 to TRBJ2-1; 11 nucleotides match TRBD2. The length of the CDR3 is 15 residues. V lost 4 bases to trimming and J lost 10 bases; unmatched junction nucleotides: 10. Germline V gene lookup returns CDR1 SGHRS and CDR2 YFSETQ. The CDR3 bases are TGCGCCAGCAGCGGGGGACTAGCGGAGGGGCGGGAGCAGTTCTTC. Amino acids: CASSGGLAEGREQFF. Drawing the rest from reference TRBV5-1 and TRBJ2-1, the complete variable domain is KAGVTQTPRYLIKTRGQQVTLSCSPISGHRSVSWYQQTPGQGLQFLFEYFSETQRNKGNFPGRFSGRQFSNSRSEMNVSTLELGDSALYLCASSGGLAEGREQFFGPGTRLTVL.

The chain uses TRBV4-3 and TRBJ2-7; tentatively, D is TRBD1 (6 bases). This CDR3 region has 14 residues. V was shortened by 0 bases and J by 6 bases, with 12 bases between the two germline ends. The V gene's germline CDR1 is LGHNA and CDR2 YSLEER. Here the CDR3 reads CASSQDTGKGEQYF. CDR3 sequence (DNA): TGCGCCAGCAGCCAAGATACAGGGAAAGGCGAGCAGTACTTC.

The genes are TRBV10-3 and TRBJ2-5, with D tentatively TRBD2 (6 bases). This CDR3 region has 16 residues. The ends were cut back, 7 bases at V and 5 bases at J, with 23 bases in the middle. From germline, CDR1 is ENHRY and CDR2 SYGVKD. The CDR3 region has the DNA TGTGCCATCAAGCCCCGGAATAGCGGAGGGGCCGAGACCCAGTACTTC. Its protein product is CAIKPRNSGGAETQYF.

This clonotype occurred a few times. The chain has TRBV12-3 or TRBV12-4 and TRBJ2-1; TRBD2 agrees at 9 bases. CDR3 length equals 16 residues. The V and J ends lost 2 bases and 8 bases, in that order; junction bases with no gene match: 10. CDR3 residues: CASSLLTSGGGDEQFF. CDR3 bases: TGTGCCAGCAGTTTATTGACTAGCGGAGGCGGCGATGAGCAGTTCTTC.

Notes on this clonotype: A much larger clone is a single base away; this may be a read error. The CDR3 region is CASTRGYQETRYF. The CDR3 nucleotides are TGTGCCAGCACGAGAGGGTACCAAGAGACCCGGTACTTC. The chain recombines TRBV11-2 with TRBJ2-5, with D perhaps TRBD2 (5 bases). The CDR3 is 13 amino acids. Germline CDR1 is SGHAT and CDR2 is FQNNGV.

This clonotype was picked up a small number of times. This chain connects TRBV20-1 to TRBJ2-7; D call uncertain. The V end was cut by 3 bases, the J end by 0 bases, with 6 bases between. CDR1 is DFQATT, CDR2 SNEGSKA, per germline (reference sequence). The CDR3 has 12 amino acids. The CDR3 DNA reads TGCAGTGCTAGCCCTAGCTCCTACGAGCAGTACTTC. As protein: CSASPSSYEQYF.